Included here is one T cell receptor (beta chain) sequence, with context. These data belong to a study of CD8 T cells in Susac syndrome. RNA amounts of about 0.5 to 1 ug underwent reverse transcription with random hexamers. MiXCR, applied by TCRdb to the immunoSEQ multiplex PCR reads, yields one record per CDR3 protein. The table lists approximately 180,000 distinct CDR3 sequences, roughly 94% of them singletons, with 0.099% in the top ten. V gave up 0 bases and J gave up 8 bases, with 13 bases separating them. The CDR3 has 13 residues. Germline loops: CDR1 GTSNPN, CDR2 SVGIG (reference sequence). Sequences were obtained from CD4+ T cells from PBMCs. The TCR was taken from a human donor with Susac syndrome. The genes are TRBV30 and TRBJ1-2; tentative D call: TRBD1 (5 bases). The CDR3 loop is CAWSVGTLLGYTF. In DNA, the CDR3 is TGTGCCTGGAGTGTCGGGACCCTCTTGGGCTACACCTTC.